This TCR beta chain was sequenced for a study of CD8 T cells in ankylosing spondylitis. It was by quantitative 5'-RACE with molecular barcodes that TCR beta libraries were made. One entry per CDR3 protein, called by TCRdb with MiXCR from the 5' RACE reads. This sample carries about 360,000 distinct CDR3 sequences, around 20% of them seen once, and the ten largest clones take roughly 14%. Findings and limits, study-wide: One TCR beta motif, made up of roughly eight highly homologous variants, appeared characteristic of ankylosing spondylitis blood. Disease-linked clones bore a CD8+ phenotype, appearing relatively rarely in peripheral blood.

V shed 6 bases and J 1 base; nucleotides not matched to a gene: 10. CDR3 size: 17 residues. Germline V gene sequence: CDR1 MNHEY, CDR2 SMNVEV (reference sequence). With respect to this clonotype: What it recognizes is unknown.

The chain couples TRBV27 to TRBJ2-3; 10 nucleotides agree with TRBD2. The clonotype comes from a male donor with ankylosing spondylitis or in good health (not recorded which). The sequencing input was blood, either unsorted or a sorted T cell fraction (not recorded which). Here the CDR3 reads CASRPILTSGGTDTQYF. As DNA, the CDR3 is TGTGCCAGCAGACCCATTCTTACTAGCGGGGGCACAGATACGCAGTATTTT.